This entry lists 2 T cell receptor beta chains sequenced from one sample in a study of CD8 T cells in ankylosing spondylitis. TCRdb analysed the 5' RACE reads with MiXCR anew, one entry per CDR3 protein. The data show around 250,000 distinct CDR3 sequences, 18% seen once. Material for sequencing was blood, either unsorted or a sorted T cell fraction (not recorded which). These receptors were taken from a male donor with ankylosing spondylitis or in good health (not recorded which).

This clonotype came up a few times. This sequence joins TRBV7-6 and TRBJ2-3; TRBD2 matches 10 bases. CDR3 size: 19 residues. V dropped 2 bases and J dropped 2; count of bases not matched to a gene: 13. The germline V gene encodes CDR1 SGHVS and CDR2 FNYEAQ. The DNA for the CDR3 is TGTGCCAGCAGCTTACCCCTAGCGGGAGATGGTCGCGTCACAGATACGCAGTATTTT. Protein sequence: CASSLPLAGDGRVTDTQYF.

This chain joins TRBV20-1 and TRBJ1-1; 7 bases are shared with TRBD1. Germline V gives CDR1 DFQATT, CDR2 SNEGSKA (reference sequence). The junction had 11 bases not matched to a gene; V was cut back by 6 bases and J by 1 base. CDR3 length: 15 amino acids. CDR3 in amino acids: CSATGVVLGNTEAFF. The DNA for the CDR3 is TGCAGTGCAACAGGGGTCGTCTTAGGGAACACTGAAGCTTTCTTT.